Reported below is one T cell receptor beta chain. The germline CDR1 and CDR2 sequences are SGHKS and YYEKEE (reference sequence). The CDR3 has 13 amino acids. The V segment lost 6 bases and the J segment 6 bases; nucleotides outside the gene matches: 4. TCRdb used MiXCR to reprocess the 5' RACE reads, holding one entry per CDR3 protein. The sample lists hundreds of thousands of distinct CDR3 sequences; roughly 22% were seen once. The sample comes from a study of T-cell memory formation after mild COVID-19. The chain combines TRBV5-5 with TRBJ2-1; 9 nucleotides line up with TRBD1. The sample taken for sequencing was PBMCs or a T cell subset sorted from them (not recorded which). This sequence originates from an adult woman who had mild COVID-19 (a few samples of this study predate the infection). Cell type and time point are not known. CDR3 bases: TGTGCCAGCATTGGGACAGGGATCAATGAGCAGTTCTTC. Its translation: CASIGTGINEQFF.